These 12 T cell receptor beta chains came from one sample sequenced in a study of T cell responses to AZD1222 COVID-19 vaccine. Here immunoSEQ multiplex PCR was the method, and the copy in TCRdb shows in-frame clones only, minus some. Of 100,000 or so clones listed, over 75% are singletons. This material consisted of peripheral blood, taken 28 days after the second AZD1222 dose. These TCRs come from an adult who received the AZD1222 COVID-19 vaccine.

The V call is TRBV6-1, the J call TRBJ2-2; D unclear. This CDR3 region has 14 residues. The germline V gene encodes CDR1 MNHNS and CDR2 SASEGT. V was trimmed by 3 bases and J by 7 bases, leaving 12 bases between them. CDR3 amino acids: CASSDDKAYGELFF. The CDR3 DNA is TGTGCCAGCAGTGACGATAAGGCCTACGGGGAGCTGTTTTTT.

The gene calls are TRBV28 and TRBJ2-7; the D is unclear. The ends were cut back, 5 bases at V and 6 bases at J, with 11 bases in the middle. This CDR3 region has 12 residues. CDR1 and CDR2 (germline): MDHEN, SYDVKM. The CDR3 is CASSPLSREQYF. CDR3 bases: TGTGCCAGCAGTCCCCTTAGTCGCGAGCAGTACTTC. Full variable domain (outside the CDR3, taken from reference TRBV28 and TRBJ2-7): DVKVTQSSRYLVKRTGEKVFLECVQDMDHENMFWYRQDPGLGLRLIYFSYDVKMKEKGDIPEGYSVSREKKERFSLILESASTNQTSMYLCASSPLSREQYFGPGTRLTVT.

The chain uses TRBV6-2 or TRBV6-3 and TRBJ2-3, with TRBD2 matching over 15 bases. The V gene end was trimmed by 4 bases and the J gene end by 2 bases; junction bases not matched to a gene: 7. Germline V lookup: CDR1 MNHEY, CDR2 SVGEGT. This CDR3 has 18 residues. The chain's CDR3 is CASSSGTSGRPYTDTQYF. The CDR3, as DNA: TGTGCCAGCAGTTCGGGGACTAGCGGGAGGCCTTACACAGATACGCAGTATTTT.

In its sample, this clone was seen once. The chain recombines TRBV21-1 with TRBJ2-7; the table's D call of TRBD1 was not tested on the DNA. TRBV21-1 is marked as a pseudogene. The CDR3 is made up of 19 amino acids. The CDR3, as DNA: TGTGCCAGCAGCTACTATATCAAGGGGACAGGACCCCATTCCTACGAGCAGTACTTC. Translated, it gives CASSYYIKGTGPHSYEQYF.

This chain links TRBV5-1 with TRBJ2-1; TRBD2 matches at 8 bases. CDR1 and CDR2 from the germline V gene are SGHRS and YFSETQ. The trim removed 4 bases at V and 9 bases at J, leaving 15 bases unmatched. The CDR3 spans 16 residues. CDR3 nucleotides: TGCGCCAGCAGCCCCCGGATCGGGGGGGCCTGGGCTGAGCAGTTCTTC. It translates to CASSPRIGGAWAEQFF. The variable domain in full, completed from reference TRBV5-1 and TRBJ2-1, reads KAGVTQTPRYLIKTRGQQVTLSCSPISGHRSVSWYQQTPGQGLQFLFEYFSETQRNKGNFPGRFSGRQFSNSRSEMNVSTLELGDSALYLCASSPRIGGAWAEQFFGPGTRLTVL.

The V gene is TRBV18, the J gene TRBJ2-6; D gene unclear. The CDR3 spans 15 residues. Germline V lookup: CDR1 KGHSH, CDR2 LQKENI. The ends were cut back, 3 bases at V and 0 bases at J, with 6 bases in the middle. The CDR3 coding sequence is TGTGCCAGCTCACCGTTAATCTCTGGGGCCAACGTCCTGACTTTC. Encoded protein: CASSPLISGANVLTF.

In its sample, this clone was seen once. CDR3 amino acids: CASSDRDRGDTQYF. The DNA for the CDR3 is TGTGCCAGTAGTGACCGGGACAGGGGGGATACGCAGTATTTT. The genes are TRBV19 and TRBJ2-3; 11 bases match TRBD1. The CDR3 has 14 residues. Germline trimming cut 5 bases from V and 6 bases from J; bases unmatched to any gene: 4. From germline, CDR1 is LNHDA and CDR2 SQIVND (reference sequence).

The chain carries TRBV9 and TRBJ2-2; the D is unclear. V was shortened by 4 bases and J by 2 bases, with 15 bases between the two germline ends. Germline V gives CDR1 SGDLS, CDR2 YYNGEE. This CDR3 region has 16 residues. CDR3 DNA: TGTGCCAGCAGCCTCAGCGCTGACGGAAACACCGGGGAGCTGTTTTTT. Translation gives CASSLSADGNTGELFF.

The V gene is TRBV20-1, the J gene TRBJ2-3; D uncertain. Trimming shortened V by 5 bases and J by 4 bases, and 7 bases separated the two germline ends. This CDR3 has 11 amino acids. Germline loops: CDR1 DFQATT, CDR2 SNEGSKA (reference sequence). CDR3 sequence: CSAQGPDTQYF. CDR3 sequence (DNA): TGCAGTGCTCAAGGGCCAGATACGCAGTATTTT.

The chain couples TRBV10-3 to TRBJ2-2; 10 nucleotides line up with TRBD2. Germline lookup yields CDR1 ENHRY and CDR2 SYGVKD. Trimming removed 2 bases from V and 5 bases from J; junction bases left unmatched: 2. This CDR3 region has 15 residues. The chain's CDR3 is CAISERGLATGELFF. Written as DNA, the CDR3 is TGTGCCATCAGTGAGAGGGGACTAGCGACCGGGGAGCTGTTTTTT.

This clone was seen a few times. DNA of the CDR3: TGTGCCAGCAGTCGTCGAACGTACCAAGAGACCCAGTACTTC. Its translation: CASSRRTYQETQYF. The chain recombines TRBV6-2 or TRBV6-3 with TRBJ2-5; no reliable D call. V dropped 5 bases and J dropped 0 bases, with 10 bases sitting between them. The CDR3 extends over 14 amino acids. Germline assignment: CDR1 MNHEY and CDR2 SVGEGT.

This chain joins TRBV4-2 and TRBJ2-5, with 10 bases lining up with TRBD2. The CDR3 is 17 residues long. V was clipped by 1 base and J by 4 bases; unmatched bases: 9. CDR1 is LGHNA, CDR2 YNFKEQ, per germline. The CDR3 reads CASSQGTSGKLGETQYF. The CDR3 DNA follows: TGTGCCAGCAGCCAAGGAACTAGCGGGAAATTAGGAGAGACCCAGTACTTC.